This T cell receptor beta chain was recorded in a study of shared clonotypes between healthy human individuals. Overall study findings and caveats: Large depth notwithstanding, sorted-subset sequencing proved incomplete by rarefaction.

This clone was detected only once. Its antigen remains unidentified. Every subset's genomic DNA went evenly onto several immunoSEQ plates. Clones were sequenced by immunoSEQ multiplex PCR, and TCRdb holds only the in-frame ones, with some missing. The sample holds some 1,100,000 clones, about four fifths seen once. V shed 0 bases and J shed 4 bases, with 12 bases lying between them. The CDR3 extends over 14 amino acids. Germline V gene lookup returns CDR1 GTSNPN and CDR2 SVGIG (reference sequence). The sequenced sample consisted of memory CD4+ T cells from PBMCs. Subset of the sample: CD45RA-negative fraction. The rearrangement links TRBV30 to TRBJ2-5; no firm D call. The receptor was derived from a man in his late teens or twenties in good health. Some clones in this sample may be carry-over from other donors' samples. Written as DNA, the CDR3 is TGTGCCTGGAGTGTACTTTCTGGGGTAGAGACCCAGTACTTC. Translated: CAWSVLSGVETQYF.